These T cell receptor beta chains were read from a single sample in a study of vaccination effects on CD4 cells after COVID-19. The antigens of these receptors remain unknown. Using immunoSEQ multiplex PCR, the repertoire was profiled, and TCRdb retains in-frame clones only, with some absent. The sample includes roughly 50,000 clones, roughly 73% of them seen just once. The material was CD4+ T cells from PBMCs cultured with HCoV-OC43 spike peptides, obtained before COVID-19 vaccination. The receptors derive from a human donor who received a COVID-19 vaccine. Both conserved end residues are part of each CDR3.

V,J,CDR3
TRBV25-1,TRBJ2-1,CASSGYSGSSYNEQFF
TRBV7-3,TRBJ2-1,CASSPTGLEQFF
TRBV5-5,TRBJ1-4,CASRSQVAQEKLFF
TRBV24-1,TRBJ2-5,CATTGRGTQYF
TRBV5-1,TRBJ1-4,CASSLGQGGEKLFF
TRBV19,TRBJ1-1,CASSAPQGGRTEAFF
TRBV7-2,TRBJ2-1,CASSSTGVYNEQFF
TRBV7-3,TRBJ2-2,CASRPGQGNTGELFF
TRBV30,TRBJ1-2,CAVGARYYGYTF
TRBV12-5,TRBJ2-4,CASGLGQISIQYF
TRBV24-1,TRBJ2-1,CATSDSTNRGRGGNEQFF
TRBV4-2,TRBJ2-2,CASSRGTSTGELFF
TRBV6-5,TRBJ2-4,CASGIVKGSSNIQYF
TRBV5-1,TRBJ2-5,CASSRTGYQETQYF
TRBV25-1,TRBJ2-1,CASSDPGVYNEQFF
TRBV18,TRBJ2-3,CASSPSPSTDTQYF
TRBV6-5,TRBJ1-1,CASSPRGQRSTEAFF
TRBV9,TRBJ1-1,CASSAGTGAYTEAFF
TRBV28,TRBJ1-5,CASSLLDRVVNQPQHF
TRBV4-1,TRBJ1-5,CASSRGSEGFDQPQHF
TRBV6-6,TRBJ2-3,CASSKNPGYTDTQYF
TRBV24-1,TRBJ2-1,CATSETSGGEYNEQFF
TRBV5-1,TRBJ2-1,CASSSGVVDEQFF
TRBV7-9,TRBJ2-3,CASSLLTSGAGTDTQYF
TRBV5-1,TRBJ1-2,CASSLSGQNYGYTF
TRBV5-1,TRBJ1-1,CASSAGGAEAFF
TRBV4-1,TRBJ2-5,CASSQPGRQETQYF
TRBV6-2/TRBV6-3,TRBJ2-2,CASSFRTGGGGELFF
TRBV3-1/TRBV3-2,TRBJ2-5,CASSPPGSGGHQETQYF
TRBV6-4,TRBJ1-4,CASKDNEKLFF
TRBV11-3,TRBJ2-2,CASSLAGSNTGELFF
TRBV19,TRBJ1-1,CASSTVQRMNTEAFF
TRBV30,TRBJ2-1,CAWSVRGRGDEQFF
TRBV19,TRBJ1-1,CASSPRQGGGTEAFF
TRBV9,TRBJ2-5,CASSVMGTNQETQYF
TRBV7-2,TRBJ1-2,CASSKQGQVGYGYTF
TRBV12-5,TRBJ2-5,CASGLRTGYQETQYF
TRBV3-1/TRBV3-2,TRBJ1-2,CASSRYRNSNYGYTF
TRBV7-2,TRBJ2-1,CASSTFPGSVYGEQFF
TRBV7-2,TRBJ1-2,CASTRRPGADYGYTF
TRBV6-1,TRBJ1-6,CASSDRGDSPLHF
TRBV18,TRBJ2-2,CASSPPIAVGELFF
TRBV3-1/TRBV3-2,TRBJ1-6,CASSPAGTAYNSPLHF
TRBV9,TRBJ2-2,CASSAQQNTGELFF
TRBV7-2,TRBJ1-3,CASSLLGQLYSGNTIYF
TRBV9,TRBJ2-1,CASSPGGAGYNEQFF
TRBV6-1,TRBJ1-2,CASSEVHLGSYGYTF
TRBV6-5,TRBJ2-1,CASSPGQGYYNEQFF
TRBV28,TRBJ1-5,CASSSPAGLKPQHF
TRBV13,TRBJ2-2,CASSLGRRGPGELFF
TRBV12-3/TRBV12-4,TRBJ1-2,CASSPGVDYGYTF
TRBV2,TRBJ2-5,CASPTIQGTSQETQYF
TRBV30,TRBJ2-1,CAWSIGLVTYNEQFF
TRBV5-1,TRBJ1-5,CASSLDSGSIPQPQHF
TRBV7-2,TRBJ2-5,CASSLKGGQGARPDQYF
TRBV5-6,TRBJ1-2,CASSQTGKSVGYTF
TRBV7-2,TRBJ1-3,CAPDSGNTIYF